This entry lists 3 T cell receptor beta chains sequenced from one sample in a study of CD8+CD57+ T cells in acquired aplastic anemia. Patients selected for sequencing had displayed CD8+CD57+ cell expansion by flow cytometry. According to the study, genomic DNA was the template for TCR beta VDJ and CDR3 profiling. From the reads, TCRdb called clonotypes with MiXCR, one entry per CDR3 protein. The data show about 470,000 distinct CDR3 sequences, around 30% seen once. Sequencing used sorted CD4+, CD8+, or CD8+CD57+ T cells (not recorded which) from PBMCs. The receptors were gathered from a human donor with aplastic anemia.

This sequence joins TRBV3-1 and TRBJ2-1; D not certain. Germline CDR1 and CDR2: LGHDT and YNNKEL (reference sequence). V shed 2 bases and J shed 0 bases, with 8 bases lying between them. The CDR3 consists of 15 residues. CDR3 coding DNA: TGTGCCAGCAGCCAAATTTTATCCTCCTACAATGAGCAGTTCTTC. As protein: CASSQILSSYNEQFF.

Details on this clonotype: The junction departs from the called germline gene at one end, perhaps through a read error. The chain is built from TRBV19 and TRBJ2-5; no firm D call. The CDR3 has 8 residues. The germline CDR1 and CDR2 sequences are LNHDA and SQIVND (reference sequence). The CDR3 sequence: CASSSQGF. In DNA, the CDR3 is TGTGCCAGTAGTTCCCAAGGATTC.

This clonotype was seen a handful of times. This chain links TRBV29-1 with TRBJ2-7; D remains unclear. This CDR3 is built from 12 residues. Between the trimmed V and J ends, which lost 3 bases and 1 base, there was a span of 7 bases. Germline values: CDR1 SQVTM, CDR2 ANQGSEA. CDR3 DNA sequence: TGCAGCGTTGAGGGCCGTTCCTACGAGCAGTACTTC. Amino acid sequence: CSVEGRSYEQYF.